What follows are 30 T cell receptor beta chains derived from one specimen sequenced in a study of Ad26.COV2.S vaccination and SARS-CoV-2 variants. Treatment here: about 20 received Ad26.COV2.S at low or high dose, single or two shots; roughly five received placebo; per-sample allocation not given. Sampling took place 63 days after the first vaccine or placebo injection. Measured with immunoSEQ multiplex PCR; TCRdb has only the in-frame clones, and not every one. The sample includes roughly 270,000 clones, roughly 86% of them seen just once. Sequenced here: peripheral blood, sampled in a trial of Ad26.COV2.S vaccine versus placebo. The receptor set was obtained from a person aged 18-65 years who received the Ad26.COV2.S COVID-19 vaccine or a placebo.

The chain has TRBV19 and TRBJ2-3; D unresolved. The CDR3 runs 13 residues. Trimming took 2 bases from V and 6 from J, leaving 9 bases between them. Germline CDR1 is LNHDA and CDR2 is SQIVND (reference sequence). The CDR3 DNA follows: TGTGCCAGTAGTATAAACTATTGGGATACGCAGTATTTT. This codes for CASSINYWDTQYF.

This clone was recorded a few times. The rearrangement joins TRBV29-1 to TRBJ2-2, with 7 positions matching TRBD2. Germline V gives CDR1 SQVTM, CDR2 ANQGSEA. This CDR3 spans 15 amino acids. Germline trimming cut 4 bases from V and 2 bases from J; bases unmatched to any gene: 7. The CDR3 reads CSVAPGLPNTGELFF. The CDR3 coding sequence is TGCAGCGTTGCCCCGGGACTACCCAACACCGGGGAGCTGTTTTTT.

The genes are TRBV6-5 and TRBJ2-5; TRBD1 might be the D (6 bases). Trimming stripped 10 bases from V and 5 bases from J, with 17 bases between. The germline gives CDR1 MNHEY, CDR2 SVGAGI. This CDR3 spans 13 amino acids. The CDR3 region is CAIRTAGRETQYF. Here the CDR3 DNA reads TGTGCCATCCGGACAGCCGGCCGGGAGACCCAGTACTTC.

The chain couples TRBV6-5 to TRBJ1-4; TRBD1 is a possible D gene (5 bases). The ends were cut back, 5 bases at V and 2 bases at J, with 9 bases in the middle. Germline CDR1 reads MNHEY; CDR2 reads SVGAGI. The CDR3 covers 14 residues. The CDR3 coding sequence is TGTGCCAGCAGTCGACAGTGGACTAATGAAAAACTGTTTTTT. It encodes CASSRQWTNEKLFF.

The V call is TRBV3-1 (or the pseudogene TRBV3-2), the J call TRBJ2-1; tentative D call: TRBD2 (6 bases). The CDR3 spans 16 residues. V dropped 0 bases and J dropped 5 bases, with 14 bases sitting between them. The germline CDR1 and CDR2 sequences are LGHDT and YNNKEL (reference sequence). DNA of the CDR3: TGTGCCAGCAGCCAAGATCAACTAGCCGGCCACAATGAGCAGTTCTTC. Amino acids: CASSQDQLAGHNEQFF.

Here the CDR3 reads CSASAGRRIGELFF. The CDR3 bases are TGCAGTGCTAGTGCCGGCCGCCGAATCGGGGAGCTGTTTTTT. V usage is TRBV20-1 and J usage is TRBJ2-2; no clear D. This CDR3 comprises 14 residues. The germline CDR1 and CDR2 sequences are DFQATT and SNEGSKA (reference sequence). Trimming stripped 3 bases from V and 7 bases from J, with 15 bases between.

The chain is built from TRBV6-5 and TRBJ1-2; 9 bases align to TRBD1. The CDR3 is 12 amino acids. Germline V gives CDR1 MNHEY, CDR2 SVGAGI. Trimming removed 10 bases from V and 7 bases from J; junction bases left unmatched: 7. The CDR3 reads CATITGGGGYTF. The CDR3 nucleotides read TGTGCCACCATTACAGGGGGCGGTGGCTACACCTTC.

The chain links TRBV5-4 to TRBJ1-1, with D possibly TRBD1 on 5 matching bases. The CDR3 runs 16 residues. The V end lost 0 bases, the J end lost 8 bases, and 20 bases lay between the germline ends. From germline, CDR1 is SGHNT and CDR2 YYREEE (reference sequence). The CDR3 bases are TGTGCCAGCAGCTTGGAAGTGACCGGGTGGGGCGGGGAAGCTTTCTTT. This encodes CASSLEVTGWGGEAFF.

CDR3 residues: CASSYSIAGSRYEQYF. CDR3 nucleotides: TGTGCCAGCAGTTACTCGATAGCGGGGTCCCGGTACGAGCAGTACTTC. This chain uses TRBV6-5 with TRBJ2-7; 8 bases are a match to TRBD2. The CDR3 runs 16 residues. Losses at the gene ends were 0 bases for V and 4 bases for J; bases not matched to a gene: 8. CDR1 and CDR2 (germline): MNHEY, SVGAGI.

The rearrangement joins TRBV25-1 to TRBJ2-3; perhaps TRBD2 as D (5 bases). V lost 6 bases and J 7 bases, leaving 11 bases between the germline ends. CDR3 length: 12 amino acids. Germline V gives CDR1 MGHDK, CDR2 SYGVNS. The CDR3 region has the DNA TGTGCCAGCAGAGGAGGACTTTATACGCAGTATTTT. It encodes CASRGGLYTQYF.

The V call is TRBV5-1, the J call TRBJ2-7; D is perhaps TRBD1 (7 bases). From germline, CDR1 is SGHRS and CDR2 YFSETQ. Deletions cut 0 bases from V and 0 bases from J, with 13 bases between. The CDR3 has 16 residues. The CDR3 protein is CASSLDRGGGSYEQYF. CDR3 coding DNA: TGCGCCAGCAGCTTGGACAGGGGAGGAGGCTCCTACGAGCAGTACTTC.

This chain links TRBV6-6 with TRBJ1-1; no clear D. This CDR3 contains 14 residues. Germline values: CDR1 MNHNY, CDR2 SVGAGI (reference sequence). V shed 0 bases and J shed 3 bases, with 8 bases lying between them. The CDR3 loop reads CASSYSDRDTEAFF. CDR3 coding DNA: TGTGCCAGCAGTTACTCAGATAGAGACACTGAAGCTTTCTTT.

The V gene is TRBV7-2, the J gene TRBJ2-5, with D possibly being TRBD2 (6 bases). The CDR3 covers 17 residues. Deletions cut 3 bases from V and 1 base from J, with 18 bases between. The germline V gene encodes CDR1 SGHTA and CDR2 FQGNSA. The CDR3 here is CASSFERGTSLQETQYF. CDR3 bases: TGTGCCAGCAGCTTCGAGCGAGGGACTTCGCTCCAAGAGACCCAGTACTTC.

This chain links TRBV6-6 with TRBJ2-5, with TRBD2 identical over 10 bases. Germline-derived CDR1 and CDR2 are MNHNY and SVGAGI (reference sequence). The CDR3 has 15 residues. Trimming took 2 bases from V and 4 from J; bases not matched to a gene: 4. CDR3 in amino acids: CASSYPSGGRETQYF. In DNA form, the CDR3 reads TGTGCCAGCAGTTACCCTAGCGGGGGTAGAGAGACCCAGTACTTC.

J is TRBJ1-2 and V is TRBV10-3, with D possibly being TRBD1 (6 bases). The CDR3 length is 14 residues. V was pared by 0 bases and J by 5 bases, with 10 bases between. CDR1 is ENHRY and CDR2 is SYGVKD in the germline V gene. The CDR3, as DNA: TGTGCCATCAGTGAGTCTAGGACAGCTTATGGCTACACCTTC. Its protein is CAISESRTAYGYTF.

J is TRBJ1-4 and V is TRBV5-1; a possible D gene is TRBD1 (6 bases). CDR3 size: 13 residues. Trimming stripped 7 bases from V and 3 bases from J, with 10 bases between. CDR1 is SGHRS and CDR2 is YFSETQ in the germline V gene. The CDR3 loop reads CASRGAANEKLFF. CDR3 bases: TGCGCCAGCCGGGGGGCAGCTAATGAAAAACTGTTTTTT.

The V call is TRBV18, the J call TRBJ1-1; 7 bases fit TRBD1. V lost 5 bases and J lost 0; bases outside the gene matches: 3. The germline V gene has CDR1 KGHSH and CDR2 LQKENI. The length of the CDR3 is 14 residues. CDR3 loop: CASSIGTVNTEAFF. The CDR3 coding sequence is TGTGCCAGCTCAATTGGGACAGTGAACACTGAAGCTTTCTTT.

The genes are TRBV4-2 and TRBJ1-2; 8 bases match TRBD1. This CDR3 region has 17 residues. V lost 0 bases to trimming and J lost 4 bases; unmatched junction nucleotides: 10. The V gene's germline CDR1 is LGHNA and CDR2 YNFKEQ. The CDR3: CASSQDGPAGGTYGYTF. The CDR3 DNA sequence: TGTGCCAGCAGCCAAGATGGTCCGGCAGGGGGCACCTATGGCTACACCTTC.

The V call is TRBV19, the J call TRBJ2-1, with D possibly being TRBD1 or TRBD2 (5 bases each). CDR1 and CDR2 (germline): LNHDA, SQIVND (reference sequence). The CDR3 is 15 amino acids. Trimming cost V 3 bases and J 0 bases, with 9 bases left between them. This CDR3 is CASSMAGSSYNEQFF. In DNA form, the CDR3 reads TGTGCCAGTAGTATGGCAGGGAGCTCCTACAATGAGCAGTTCTTC.

The chain combines TRBV6-5 with TRBJ2-3; 10 nucleotides agree with TRBD2. The germline V gene has CDR1 MNHEY and CDR2 SVGAGI. The ends lost 4 bases at V and 0 bases at J; junction bases unmatched: 1. This CDR3 has 15 residues. CDR3 amino acids: CASSSSGGSTDTQYF. The CDR3 DNA reads TGTGCCAGCAGTTCTAGCGGGGGTAGCACAGATACGCAGTATTTT.

The chain recombines TRBV6-5 with TRBJ2-2, with 8 bases identical to TRBD2. CDR3 length: 14 residues. V dropped 5 bases and J dropped 9; count of bases not matched to a gene: 8. The germline gives CDR1 MNHEY, CDR2 SVGAGI. The CDR3 nucleotides are TGTGCCAGCAGTCCCAGCGGGGGACGGAGGGAGCTGTTTTTT. This sequence encodes CASSPSGGRRELFF.

The chain employs TRBV19 and TRBJ2-7; D is perhaps TRBD1 (6 bases). The germline V gene has CDR1 LNHDA and CDR2 SQIVND (reference sequence). The CDR3 covers 14 residues. The germline V and J ends were trimmed by 5 bases and 4 bases, with 15 bases remaining between them. For the CDR3, the DNA is TGTGCCAGTAGTCCGCCGGGACATCCATACGAGCAGTACTTC. Translated, it gives CASSPPGHPYEQYF.

This clone came up once. This sequence joins TRBV30 and TRBJ1-2; 7 bases map to TRBD1. V dropped 2 bases and J dropped 3; count of bases not matched to a gene: 3. Germline CDR1 and CDR2: GTSNPN and SVGIG (reference sequence). The CDR3 is 13 amino acids. The chain's CDR3 is CAWSYTGDYGYTF. DNA of the CDR3: TGTGCCTGGAGTTACACAGGGGACTATGGCTACACCTTC. Drawing the rest from reference TRBV30 and TRBJ1-2, the complete variable domain is SQTIHQWPATLVQPVGSPLSLECTVEGTSNPNLYWYRQAAGRGLQLLFYSVGIGQISSEVPQNLSASRPQDRQFILSSKKLLLSDSGFYLCAWSYTGDYGYTFGSGTRLTVV.

This clone was seen ten or more times. This chain joins TRBV7-3 and TRBJ2-5, with TRBD2 matching 9 bases. V was pared by 0 bases and J by 2 bases, with 4 bases of the junction left unmatched. The CDR3 runs 16 residues. Germline V gene data show CDR1 as SGHTA and CDR2 as FQGTGA. The CDR3 sequence is CASSLTVTSGQETQYF. CDR3 sequence (DNA): TGTGCCAGCAGCTTAACTGTTACTAGCGGGCAAGAGACCCAGTACTTC.

This chain links TRBV28 with TRBJ2-4; D not certain. The CDR3 consists of 12 residues. Trimming left V 2 bases short and J 12 bases short, with 11 bases between. CDR1 is MDHEN and CDR2 is SYDVKM in the germline V gene. CDR3 sequence (DNA): TGTGCCAGCAGTTTACCCCTCTCCACTCAGTACTTC. The encoded protein is CASSLPLSTQYF.

V gene TRBV7-9 combines with J gene TRBJ1-1, with 7 bases identical to TRBD1. This CDR3 is 19 amino acids long. Unmatched junction bases numbered 18, after V lost 4 bases and J lost 1 base. The germline V gene has CDR1 SEHNR and CDR2 FQNEAQ (reference sequence). CDR3 residues: CASSSPPTGWGPANTEAFF. The CDR3 DNA is TGTGCCAGCAGCTCCCCCCCGACAGGGTGGGGCCCAGCGAACACTGAAGCTTTCTTT.

This clone was recorded a few times. The chain couples TRBV27 to TRBJ1-5, with D maybe TRBD1 (5 bases). Germline-derived CDR1 and CDR2 are MNHEY and SMNVEV (reference sequence). V lost 1 base and J lost 5, with 9 bases in between. This CDR3 has 14 amino acids. The CDR3 here is CASSLWGGDQPQHF. The DNA of the CDR3 is TGTGCCAGCAGTTTATGGGGAGGGGATCAGCCCCAGCATTTT.

This CDR3 reads CASSLEGQGGYTF. The CDR3 DNA reads TGCGCCAGCAGCTTGGAGGGACAGGGAGGCTACACCTTC. The rearrangement uses TRBV5-1 and TRBJ1-2; 9 nucleotides line up with TRBD1. CDR1 is SGHRS and CDR2 is YFSETQ in the germline V gene. The J segment lost 8 bases and the V segment lost 0 bases, leaving 2 bases of the junction unmatched. The CDR3 is made up of 13 amino acids. Complete variable domain (other parts from reference TRBV5-1 and TRBJ1-2): KAGVTQTPRYLIKTRGQQVTLSCSPISGHRSVSWYQQTPGQGLQFLFEYFSETQRNKGNFPGRFSGRQFSNSRSEMNVSTLELGDSALYLCASSLEGQGGYTFGSGTRLTVV.

This sequence joins TRBV19 and TRBJ2-7; D possibly corresponds to TRBD2 (5 bases). The CDR3 consists of 13 residues. Trimming pared 1 base from V and 6 bases from J, leaving 10 bases between. CDR1 is LNHDA, CDR2 SQIVND, per germline (reference sequence). The CDR3 spells CASSIGGGSEQYF. The DNA of the CDR3 is TGTGCCAGTAGTATAGGAGGAGGTAGCGAGCAGTACTTC.

This clone was observed once. The rearrangement joins TRBV5-1 to TRBJ1-2; a weak D match, TRBD1 (6 bases). The V and J ends lost 4 bases and 2 bases respectively, with 9 bases between them. The CDR3 contains 13 residues. Per germline, CDR1 SGHRS and CDR2 YFSETQ. The CDR3 DNA is TGCGCCAGCAGCACAGGGATGAACTATGGCTACACCTTC. Its translation: CASSTGMNYGYTF. Together with reference TRBV5-1 and TRBJ1-2, the CDR3 gives the full variable domain: KAGVTQTPRYLIKTRGQQVTLSCSPISGHRSVSWYQQTPGQGLQFLFEYFSETQRNKGNFPGRFSGRQFSNSRSEMNVSTLELGDSALYLCASSTGMNYGYTFGSGTRLTVV.